This T cell receptor (beta chain) was captured in a study of blood T cells in healthy people across ages (dated by TCRdb to between 2014 and 2016). In the study overall: In model experiments, roughly one uniquely barcoded TCR beta cDNA molecule per two T cells was captured by template switching. The study analyzed two additional independent replicas of 1 million unique cDNA reads from the same blood draw for two donors, one aged 18 to 29 and one aged 80 or older. Using deep sequencing normalized with unique cDNA molecular identifiers, the study measured how TCR beta repertoire diversity changes with age. Four age groups were formed from the donors: young (average approximately 15 years), middle-aged (more than 35), aged (about 68) and long-lived (roughly 81). To avoid experimental bias, donors of different ages were distributed randomly across sequencing lanes. Broad study findings and their caveats: The CMV infection status of donors was not known, potentially confounding age-related changes in expanded clonotypes. The percentage of naive T cells measured by flow cytometry correlated strongly with observed TCR beta diversity. Observed TCR beta diversity per million T cells fell roughly linearly with age, and a significant reduction was already apparent by age around 39. Estimates of total diversity based on one million sequenced T cells were regarded as lower bounds and as underestimates. Compared with the aged group, the long-lived group had more naive CD4+ T cells, fewer expanded clones and increased TCR diversity, suggesting age selection. Since profiling was done on bulk unsorted PBMCs, naive and antigen-experienced compartments could not be conclusively compared.

From its cysteine to its phenylalanine, the CDR3 spans 12 amino acids. Solely the CDR3 DNA is kept, with 36 bases framed from the first base. Relative to germline, V is 3 bases shorter and J is 9 bases shorter, with 11 bases between their ends. The CDR1 and CDR2 encoded by the germline V gene are MDHEN and SYDVKM. Donors were a few dozen systemically healthy Caucasian individuals from Russia aged 6 to 90 years. Around 9.8 milliliters of peripheral blood were collected from each donor into EDTA-treated Vacutainer tubes. PBMCs were isolated by Ficoll-Paque density-gradient centrifugation, with at least 6 million obtained per sample. Total RNA, at least 5.5 micrograms per sample, was extracted from PBMCs with Trizol reagent. Naive CD45RAhigh/CD27high T cell percentages were measured by flow cytometry on a PBMC aliquot from every donor. Details on this clonotype: The target of this receptor is not known. Per-nucleotide qualities are absent, and no much larger clonotype sits a single base away.

The library was generated by 5' RACE. TCRdb records Illumina HiSeq 2500 as the sequencer. The second PCR ran for roughly 7 to 11 cycles and used a J-beta primer mix along with a sample-barcoded 5' primer. A unique molecular identifier was introduced onto each TCR beta cDNA molecule by a template-switch 5' adaptor carrying 12 random nucleotides. At least 2.5 million CDR3-containing paired-end reads were obtained from each sample. All of the RNA was converted into first-strand cDNA using the Mint cDNA synthesis kit, with a TRBC-specific oligonucleotide serving as the primer. Following uracil-DNA glycosylase treatment, a first 18-cycle PCR with universal primers M1SS and BC2_uni_R was performed on all cDNA. On the study's bioinformatics: Normalization of each sample was performed by random selection of 1 million high-quality reads, each carrying a distinct molecular identifier. Reads with shared molecular identifiers were discarded instead of being binned into consensus sequences. CDR3 identification, clonotype clustering and error correction used MiTCR with a Q25 quality threshold and the strictest error-elimination algorithm. A nonparametric unseen species model using Euler transformation provided a lower-bound estimate of total TCR beta diversity. In-frame beta chains were kept once TCRdb had trimmed the public reads at Q25 with fastp and called clones with MiXCR. Entries are consolidated by CDR3 protein sequence, retaining the most common genes and DNA. The authors' filters were not applied to this entry. The sample table records fewer than 800,000 distinct CDR3 sequences; about half of these occur just once. In total, the top ten clones hold 25% to 35% of the sample.

The chain couples TRBV28 to TRBJ1-1, with TRBD1 as a weak D call on 5 bases. Material for sequencing was blood. This TCR came from a woman in her sixties in good health. The nucleotide sequence is given as TGTGCCAGCAGTTTTCGGGCAGGGCAAGCTTTCTTT. It is translated as CASSFRAGQAFF.